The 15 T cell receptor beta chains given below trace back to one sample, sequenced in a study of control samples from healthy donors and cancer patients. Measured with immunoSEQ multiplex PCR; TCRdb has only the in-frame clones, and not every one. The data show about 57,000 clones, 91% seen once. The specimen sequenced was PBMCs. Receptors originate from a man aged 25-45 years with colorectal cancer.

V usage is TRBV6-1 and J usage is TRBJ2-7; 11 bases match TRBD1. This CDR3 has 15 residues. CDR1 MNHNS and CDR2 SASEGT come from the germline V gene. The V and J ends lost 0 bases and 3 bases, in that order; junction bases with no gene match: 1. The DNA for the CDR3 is TGTGCCAGCAGTGAAGCTGGGACAGGGGGCTACGAGCAGTACTTC. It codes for CASSEAGTGGYEQYF.

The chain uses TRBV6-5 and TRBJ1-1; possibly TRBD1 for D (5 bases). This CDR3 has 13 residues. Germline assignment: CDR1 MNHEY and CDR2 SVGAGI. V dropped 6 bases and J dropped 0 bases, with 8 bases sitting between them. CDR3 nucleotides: TGTGCCAGCAGAAGGGGCATGAACACTGAAGCTTTCTTT. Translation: CASRRGMNTEAFF.

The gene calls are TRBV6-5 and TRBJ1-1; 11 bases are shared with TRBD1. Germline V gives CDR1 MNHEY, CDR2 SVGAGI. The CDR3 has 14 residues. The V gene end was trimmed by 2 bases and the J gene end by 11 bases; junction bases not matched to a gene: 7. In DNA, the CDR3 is TGTGCCAGCAGTTACCCCGGACAGGGGGCGCAGGCTTTCTTT. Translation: CASSYPGQGAQAFF.

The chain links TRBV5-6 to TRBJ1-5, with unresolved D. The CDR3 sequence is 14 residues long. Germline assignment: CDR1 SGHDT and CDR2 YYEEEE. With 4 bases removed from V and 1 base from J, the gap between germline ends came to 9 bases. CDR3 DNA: TGTGCCAGCAGCCACCAGTACAGCAATCAGCCCCAGCATTTT. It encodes CASSHQYSNQPQHF.

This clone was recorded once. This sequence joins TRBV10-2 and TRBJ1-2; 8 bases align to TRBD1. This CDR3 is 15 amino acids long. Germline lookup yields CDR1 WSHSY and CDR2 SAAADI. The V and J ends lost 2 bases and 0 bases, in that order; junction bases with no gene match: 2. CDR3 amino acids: CASSERTGTNYGYTF. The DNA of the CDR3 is TGCGCCAGCAGTGAGAGGACAGGGACTAACTATGGCTACACCTTC.

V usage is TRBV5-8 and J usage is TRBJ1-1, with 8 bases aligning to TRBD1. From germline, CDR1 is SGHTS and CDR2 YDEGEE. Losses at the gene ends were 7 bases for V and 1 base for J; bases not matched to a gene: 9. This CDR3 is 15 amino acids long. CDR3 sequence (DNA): TGTGCCAGCCCAGACGTGACAGGGGAGAACACTGAAGCTTTCTTT. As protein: CASPDVTGENTEAFF.

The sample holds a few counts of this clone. The CDR3 DNA is TGTGCTAGTGGTTTGGTACGCCTAGCGGGGCCACGACCTAGCACAGATACGCAGTATTTT. Protein product: CASGLVRLAGPRPSTDTQYF. The J gene is TRBJ2-3, the V gene TRBV12-5; 9 positions agree with TRBD2. V was clipped by 0 bases and J by 0 bases; unmatched bases: 13. This CDR3 region has 20 residues. Germline V gives CDR1 LGHNT, CDR2 FRNRAP.

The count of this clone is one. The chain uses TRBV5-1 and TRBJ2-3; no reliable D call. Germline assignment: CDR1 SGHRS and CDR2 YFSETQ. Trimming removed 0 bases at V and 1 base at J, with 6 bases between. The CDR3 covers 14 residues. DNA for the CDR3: TGCGCCAGCAGCTTGGAGTCAGGCACAGATACGCAGTATTTT. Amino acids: CASSLESGTDTQYF.

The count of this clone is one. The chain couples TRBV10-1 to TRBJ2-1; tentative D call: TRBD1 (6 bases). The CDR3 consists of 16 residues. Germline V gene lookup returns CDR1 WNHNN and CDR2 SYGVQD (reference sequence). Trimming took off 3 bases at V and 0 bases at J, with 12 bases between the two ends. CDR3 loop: CASSDLQGGSYNEQFF. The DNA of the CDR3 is TGCGCCAGCAGTGATCTACAGGGTGGCTCCTACAATGAGCAGTTCTTC.

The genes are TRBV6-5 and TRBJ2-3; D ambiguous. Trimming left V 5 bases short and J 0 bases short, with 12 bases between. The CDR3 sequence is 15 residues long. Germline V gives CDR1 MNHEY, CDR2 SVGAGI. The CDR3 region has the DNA TGTGCCAGCAGTCCCTTCCGTTCTAGCACAGATACGCAGTATTTT. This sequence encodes CASSPFRSSTDTQYF.

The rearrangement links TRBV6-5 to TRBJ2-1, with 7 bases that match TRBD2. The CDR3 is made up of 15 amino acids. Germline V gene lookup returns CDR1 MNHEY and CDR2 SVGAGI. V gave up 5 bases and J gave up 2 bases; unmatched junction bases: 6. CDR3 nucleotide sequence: TGTGCCAGCAGTCGGACTAGTTCCCCCTACAATGAGCAGTTCTTC. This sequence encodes CASSRTSSPYNEQFF.

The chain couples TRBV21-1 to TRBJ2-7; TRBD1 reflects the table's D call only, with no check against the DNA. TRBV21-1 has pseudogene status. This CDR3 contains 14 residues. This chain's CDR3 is CASRAGQVSYEQYV. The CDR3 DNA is TGTGCCAGCAGGGCGGGACAGGTGTCCTACGAGCAGTACGTC.

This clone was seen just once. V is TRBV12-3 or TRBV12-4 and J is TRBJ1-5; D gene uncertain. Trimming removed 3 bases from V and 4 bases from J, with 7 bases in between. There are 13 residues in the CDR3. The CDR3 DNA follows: TGTGCCAGCAGTTTTTCGAGAAATCAGCCCCAGCATTTT. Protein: CASSFSRNQPQHF.

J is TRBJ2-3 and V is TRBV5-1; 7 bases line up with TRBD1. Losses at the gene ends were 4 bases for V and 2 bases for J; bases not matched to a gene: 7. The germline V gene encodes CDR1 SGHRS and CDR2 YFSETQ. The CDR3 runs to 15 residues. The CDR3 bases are TGCGCCAGCAGCCTTCGACAGGGCAACACAGATACGCAGTATTTT. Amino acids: CASSLRQGNTDTQYF.

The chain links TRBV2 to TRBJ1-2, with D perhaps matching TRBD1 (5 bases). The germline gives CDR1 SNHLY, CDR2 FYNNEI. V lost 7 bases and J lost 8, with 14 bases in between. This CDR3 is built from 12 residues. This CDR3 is CASTREGRGYTF. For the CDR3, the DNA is TGTGCCAGCACGAGGGAGGGACGAGGCTACACCTTC.